The clone carrying this T cell receptor (beta chain) was counted many times. The CDR3 has 14 residues. J gave up 6 bases and V 0 bases, and 6 bases lay outside the gene matches. The V gene's germline CDR1 is DFQATT and CDR2 SNEGSKA (reference sequence). These data originate in a study of T cells in Graves' hyperthyroidism and ophthalmopathy. Authors of the study amplified TCR beta CDR3 regions from RNA transcripts. During a first-round RT-PCR of the TCR CDR3, the HTBI primer set was used. TCRdb re-called the multiplex PCR reads through MiXCR, storing one row per CDR3 protein. The sample yields 300,000 to 450,000 distinct CDR3 sequences, roughly 25% seen once.

This chain uses TRBV20-1 with TRBJ1-1, with 8 bases lining up with TRBD1. Sequencing used blood. This clonotype was obtained from a man aged 45-65 years with Graves' hyperthyroidism. DNA of the CDR3: TGCAGTGCTAGAGACGACAGGGGCGATCCTGAAGCTTTCTTT. It yields the protein CSARDDRGDPEAFF.